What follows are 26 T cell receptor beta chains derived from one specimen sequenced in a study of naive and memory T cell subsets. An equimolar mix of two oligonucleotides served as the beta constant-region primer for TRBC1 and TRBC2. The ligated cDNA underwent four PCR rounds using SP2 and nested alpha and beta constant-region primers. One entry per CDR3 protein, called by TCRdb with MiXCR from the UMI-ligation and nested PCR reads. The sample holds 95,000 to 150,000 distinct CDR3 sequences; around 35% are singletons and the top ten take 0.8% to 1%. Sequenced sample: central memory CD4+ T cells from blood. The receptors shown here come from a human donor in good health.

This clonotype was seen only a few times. The CDR3 DNA sequence: TGTGCCAGCAGCTCGACAGGGACCGTTCAGCCCCAGCATTTT. It is translated as CASSSTGTVQPQHF. J is TRBJ1-5 and V is TRBV7-2; the match to TRBD1 covers 7 bases. This CDR3 has 14 residues. Trimming took 4 bases from V and 6 from J; bases not matched to a gene: 6. The germline V gene has CDR1 SGHTA and CDR2 FQGNSA. The complete variable domain, with remaining parts taken from reference TRBV7-2 and TRBJ1-5, reads GAGVSQSPSNKVTEKGKDVELRCDPISGHTALYWYRQSLGQGLEFLIYFQGNSAPDKSGLPSDRFSAERTGGSVSTLTIQRTQQEDSAVYLCASSSTGTVQPQHFGDGTRLSIL.

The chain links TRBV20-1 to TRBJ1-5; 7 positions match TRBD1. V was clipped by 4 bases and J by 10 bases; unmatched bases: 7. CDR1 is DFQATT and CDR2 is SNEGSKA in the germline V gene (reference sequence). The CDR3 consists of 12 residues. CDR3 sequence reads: CSANRGAKPQHF. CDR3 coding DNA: TGCAGTGCTAACAGGGGCGCCAAACCCCAGCATTTT.

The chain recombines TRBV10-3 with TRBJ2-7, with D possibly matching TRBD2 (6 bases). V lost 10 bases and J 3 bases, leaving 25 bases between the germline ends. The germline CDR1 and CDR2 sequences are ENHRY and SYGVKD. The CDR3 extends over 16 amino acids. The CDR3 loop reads CATQGLLGARSYEQYF. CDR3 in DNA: TGTGCCACCCAGGGACTTTTAGGAGCCCGGAGCTACGAGCAGTACTTC.

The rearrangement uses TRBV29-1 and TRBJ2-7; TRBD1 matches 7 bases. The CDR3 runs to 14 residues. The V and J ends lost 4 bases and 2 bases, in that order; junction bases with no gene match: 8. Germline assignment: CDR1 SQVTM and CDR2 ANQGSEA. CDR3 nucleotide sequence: TGCAGCGTTGTACGAGACAGGGCGGCCTACGAGCAGTACTTC. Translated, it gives CSVVRDRAAYEQYF.

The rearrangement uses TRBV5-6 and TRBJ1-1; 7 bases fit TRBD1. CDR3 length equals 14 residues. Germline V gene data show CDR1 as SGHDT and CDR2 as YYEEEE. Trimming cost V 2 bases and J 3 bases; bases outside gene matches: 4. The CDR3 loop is CASSLTGVDTEAFF. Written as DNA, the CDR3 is TGTGCCAGCAGCTTAACAGGGGTCGACACTGAAGCTTTCTTT.

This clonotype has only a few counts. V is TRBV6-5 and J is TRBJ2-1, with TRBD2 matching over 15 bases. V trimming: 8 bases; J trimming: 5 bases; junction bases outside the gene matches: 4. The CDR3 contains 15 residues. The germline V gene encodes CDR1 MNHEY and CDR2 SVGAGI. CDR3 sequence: CASGGLAGGDNEQFF. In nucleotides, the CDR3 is TGTGCCAGCGGAGGACTAGCGGGAGGGGACAATGAGCAGTTCTTC.

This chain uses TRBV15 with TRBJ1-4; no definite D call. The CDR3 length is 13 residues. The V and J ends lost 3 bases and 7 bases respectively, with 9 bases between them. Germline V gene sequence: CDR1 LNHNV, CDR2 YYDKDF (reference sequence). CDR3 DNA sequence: TGTGCCACCAGCAGGGCCGTGGGTGAAAAACTGTTTTTT. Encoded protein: CATSRAVGEKLFF.

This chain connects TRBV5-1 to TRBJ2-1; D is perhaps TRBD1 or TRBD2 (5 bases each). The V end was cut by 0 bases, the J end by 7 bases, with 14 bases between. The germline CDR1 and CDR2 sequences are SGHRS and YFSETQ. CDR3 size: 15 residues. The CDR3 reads CASSLESTGQNEQFF. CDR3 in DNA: TGCGCCAGCAGCTTGGAATCGACGGGGCAAAATGAGCAGTTCTTC.

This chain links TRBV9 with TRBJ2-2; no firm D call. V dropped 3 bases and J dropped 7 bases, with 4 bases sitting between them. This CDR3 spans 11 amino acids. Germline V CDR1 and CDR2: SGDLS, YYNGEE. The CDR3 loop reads CASSDGGELFF. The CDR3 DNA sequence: TGTGCCAGCAGCGACGGCGGGGAGCTGTTTTTT.

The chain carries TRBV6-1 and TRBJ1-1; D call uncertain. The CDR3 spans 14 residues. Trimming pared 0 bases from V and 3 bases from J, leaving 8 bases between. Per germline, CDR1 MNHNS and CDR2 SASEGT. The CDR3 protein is CASSEAQGYTEAFF. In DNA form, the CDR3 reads TGTGCCAGCAGTGAAGCACAAGGCTACACTGAAGCTTTCTTT.

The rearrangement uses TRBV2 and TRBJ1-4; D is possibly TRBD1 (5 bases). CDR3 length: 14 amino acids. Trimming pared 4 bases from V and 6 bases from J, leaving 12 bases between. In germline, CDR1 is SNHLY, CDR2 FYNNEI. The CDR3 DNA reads TGTGCCAGCAGTGGGACACCTGGGGATGAAAAACTGTTTTTT. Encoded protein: CASSGTPGDEKLFF.

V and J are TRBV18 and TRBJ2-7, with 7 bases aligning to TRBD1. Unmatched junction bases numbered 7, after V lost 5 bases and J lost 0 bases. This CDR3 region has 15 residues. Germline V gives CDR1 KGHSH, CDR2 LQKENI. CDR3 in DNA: TGTGCCAGCTCAGCGGTCCGGGACAGCTCCTACGAGCAGTACTTC. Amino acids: CASSAVRDSSYEQYF.

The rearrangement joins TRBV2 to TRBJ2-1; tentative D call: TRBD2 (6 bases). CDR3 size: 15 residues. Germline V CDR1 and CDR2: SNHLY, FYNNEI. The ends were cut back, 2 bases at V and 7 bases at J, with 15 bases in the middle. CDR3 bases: TGTGCCAGCAGTGAAAGTCGGGGGTTTGGAAATGAGCAGTTCTTC. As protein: CASSESRGFGNEQFF.

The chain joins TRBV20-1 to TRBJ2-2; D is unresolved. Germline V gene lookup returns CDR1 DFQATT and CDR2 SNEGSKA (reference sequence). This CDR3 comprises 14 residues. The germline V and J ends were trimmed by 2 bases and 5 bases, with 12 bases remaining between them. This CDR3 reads CSARIRSGTGELFF. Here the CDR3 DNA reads TGCAGTGCTAGAATAAGAAGTGGGACCGGGGAGCTGTTTTTT.

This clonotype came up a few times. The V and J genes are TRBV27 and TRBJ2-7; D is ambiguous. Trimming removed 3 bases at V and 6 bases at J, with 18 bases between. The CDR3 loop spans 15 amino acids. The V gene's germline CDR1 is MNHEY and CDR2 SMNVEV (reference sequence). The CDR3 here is CASSFRPTGPGEQYF. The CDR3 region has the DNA TGTGCCAGCAGTTTTAGGCCCACCGGACCGGGCGAGCAGTACTTC.

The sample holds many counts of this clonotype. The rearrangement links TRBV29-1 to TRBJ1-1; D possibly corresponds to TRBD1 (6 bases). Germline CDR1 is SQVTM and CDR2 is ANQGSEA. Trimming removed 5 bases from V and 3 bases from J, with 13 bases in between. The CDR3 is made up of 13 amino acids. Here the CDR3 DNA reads TGCAGCGTTACTAGGGGGAGGGACACTGAAGCTTTCTTT. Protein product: CSVTRGRDTEAFF.

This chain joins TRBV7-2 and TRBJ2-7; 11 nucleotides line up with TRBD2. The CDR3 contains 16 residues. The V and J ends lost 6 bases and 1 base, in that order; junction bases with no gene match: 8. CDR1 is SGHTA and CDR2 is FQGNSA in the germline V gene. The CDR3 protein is CASSREGTSGSYEQYF. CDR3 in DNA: TGTGCCAGCAGTCGGGAAGGGACTAGCGGATCCTACGAGCAGTACTTC. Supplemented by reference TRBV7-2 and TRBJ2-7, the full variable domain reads GAGVSQSPSNKVTEKGKDVELRCDPISGHTALYWYRQSLGQGLEFLIYFQGNSAPDKSGLPSDRFSAERTGGSVSTLTIQRTQQEDSAVYLCASSREGTSGSYEQYFGPGTRLTVT.

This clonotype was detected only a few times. The CDR3 protein is CASSQEGGEYDTGELFF. Here the CDR3 DNA reads TGCGCCAGCAGCCAAGAGGGGGGCGAGTATGACACCGGGGAGCTGTTTTTT. The chain joins TRBV4-1 to TRBJ2-2; the D gene could be TRBD1 or TRBD2 (6 bases each). CDR1 MGHRA and CDR2 YSYEKL come from the germline V gene. The germline V and J ends were trimmed by 0 bases and 3 bases, with 14 bases remaining between them. The CDR3 covers 17 residues.

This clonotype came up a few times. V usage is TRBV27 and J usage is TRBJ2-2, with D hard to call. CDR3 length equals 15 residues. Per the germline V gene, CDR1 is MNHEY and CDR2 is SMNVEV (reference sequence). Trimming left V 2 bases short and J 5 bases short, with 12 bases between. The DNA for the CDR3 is TGTGCCAGCAGTTTAAAGCTAGGTCGGACCGGGGAGCTGTTTTTT. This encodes CASSLKLGRTGELFF.

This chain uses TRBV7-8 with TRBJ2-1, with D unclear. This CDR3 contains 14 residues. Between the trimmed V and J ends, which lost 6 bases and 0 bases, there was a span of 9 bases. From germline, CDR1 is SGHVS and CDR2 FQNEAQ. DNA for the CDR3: TGTGCCAGCAGATCAATTAGCTCCTACAATGAGCAGTTCTTC. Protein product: CASRSISSYNEQFF. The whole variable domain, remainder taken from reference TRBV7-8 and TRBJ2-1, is GAGVSQSPRYKVAKRGQDVALRCDPISGHVSLFWYQQALGQGPEFLTYFQNEAQLDKSGLPSDRFFAERPEGSVSTLKIQRTQQEDSAVYLCASRSISSYNEQFFGPGTRLTVL.

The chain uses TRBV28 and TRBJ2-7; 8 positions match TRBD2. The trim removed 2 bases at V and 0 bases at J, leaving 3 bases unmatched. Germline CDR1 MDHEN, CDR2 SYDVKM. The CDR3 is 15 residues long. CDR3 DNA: TGTGCCAGCAGTTTACAGAGCGGGGGCTCCTACGAGCAGTACTTC. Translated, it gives CASSLQSGGSYEQYF.

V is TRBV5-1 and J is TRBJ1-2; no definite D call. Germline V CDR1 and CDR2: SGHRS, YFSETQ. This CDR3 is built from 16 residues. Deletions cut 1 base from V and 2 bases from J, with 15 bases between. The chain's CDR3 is CASSLYLTDPNYGYTF. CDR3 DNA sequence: TGCGCCAGCAGCTTGTACCTAACGGATCCAAACTATGGCTACACCTTC. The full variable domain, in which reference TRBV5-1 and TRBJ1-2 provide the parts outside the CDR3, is KAGVTQTPRYLIKTRGQQVTLSCSPISGHRSVSWYQQTPGQGLQFLFEYFSETQRNKGNFPGRFSGRQFSNSRSEMNVSTLELGDSALYLCASSLYLTDPNYGYTFGSGTRLTVV.

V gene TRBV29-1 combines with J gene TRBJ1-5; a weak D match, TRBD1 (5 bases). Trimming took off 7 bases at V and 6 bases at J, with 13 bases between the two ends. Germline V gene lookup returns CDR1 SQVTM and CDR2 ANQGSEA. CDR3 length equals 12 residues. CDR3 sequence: CSARVRGQPQHF. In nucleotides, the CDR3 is TGCAGCGCCAGGGTCCGGGGTCAGCCCCAGCATTTT.

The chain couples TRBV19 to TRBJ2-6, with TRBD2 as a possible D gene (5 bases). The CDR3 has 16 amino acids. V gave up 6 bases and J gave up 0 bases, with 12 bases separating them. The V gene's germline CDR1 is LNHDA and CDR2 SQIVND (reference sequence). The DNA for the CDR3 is TGTGCCAGTAGGCCTACCGGGGACTCTGGGGCCAACGTCCTGACTTTC. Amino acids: CASRPTGDSGANVLTF.

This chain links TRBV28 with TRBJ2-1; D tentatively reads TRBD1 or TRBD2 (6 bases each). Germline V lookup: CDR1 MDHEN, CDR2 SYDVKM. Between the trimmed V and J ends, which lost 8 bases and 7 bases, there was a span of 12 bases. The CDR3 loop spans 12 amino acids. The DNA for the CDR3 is TGTGCCAGCGGGGGGCTCGGGAATGAGCAGTTCTTC. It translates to CASGGLGNEQFF.

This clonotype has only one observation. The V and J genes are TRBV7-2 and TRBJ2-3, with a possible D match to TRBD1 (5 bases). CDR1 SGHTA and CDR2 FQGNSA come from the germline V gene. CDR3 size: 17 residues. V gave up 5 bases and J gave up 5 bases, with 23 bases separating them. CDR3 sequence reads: CASSQHPRGLGQDTQYF. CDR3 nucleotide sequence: TGTGCCAGCAGCCAGCACCCTAGGGGCCTGGGGCAAGATACGCAGTATTTT.